This is a list of T cell receptor beta chains from one sample in a study of immune cell composition in non-small cell lung cancer. Measured with immunoSEQ multiplex PCR; TCRdb has only the in-frame clones, and not every one. The table lists thousands of clones, approximately 85% of them singletons. Sequenced sample: non-adjacent lung tissue. The receptors were gathered from a human donor with non-small cell lung cancer. The CDR3 runs from the conserved cysteine through the conserved F or W. Fields, in order: V gene, D gene, clone size, J gene, CDR3 length, CDR3 protein, CDR3 DNA. D genes are given only for firm matches. The size of a clone is reported for some rows only, either as once, few or many, or as a class for expanded clones.

>TRBV5-6|TRBD1|NA|TRBJ1-2|14
CASRSYTGGYGYTF
TGTGCCAGCAGATCCTATACAGGGGGTTATGGCTACACCTTC
>TRBV6-5|TRBD1|NA|TRBJ2-7|14
CASSSPGQGYEQYF
TGTGCCAGCAGTTCGCCGGGACAGGGCTACGAGCAGTACTTC
>TRBV5-6|TRBD1|NA|TRBJ2-7|16
CASSLGSGQGGYEQYF
TGTGCCAGCAGCTTGGGTTCGGGACAGGGGGGCTACGAGCAGTACTTC
>TRBV7-6|NA|NA|TRBJ1-4|13
CASSKTRAEKLFF
TGTGCCAGCAGCAAAACCCGGGCGGAAAAACTGTTTTTT
>TRBV2|TRBD2|NA|TRBJ2-2|16
CASRATSGGAGGELFF
TGTGCCAGCAGGGCGACTAGCGGGGGGGCTGGCGGGGAGCTGTTTTTT
>TRBV11-2|NA|once|TRBJ2-2|16
CASSLRRVQNTGELFF
TGTGCCAGCAGCTTAAGGAGGGTACAGAACACCGGGGAGCTGTTTTTT
>TRBV20-1|NA|once|TRBJ1-1|11
CSAGRGTEAFF
TGCAGTGCAGGGAGAGGCACTGAAGCTTTCTTT
>TRBV19|NA|NA|TRBJ2-3|15
CASSGSGVGTDTQYF
TGTGCCAGTAGTGGGAGTGGGGTAGGAACAGATACGCAGTATTTT
>TRBV5-3|NA|NA|TRBJ1-1|15
CARSCPFQGNTEAFF
TGTGCCAGAAGCTGCCCATTTCAGGGAAACACTGAAGCTTTCTTT
>TRBV11-2|NA|NA|TRBJ2-6|17
CASSLDSQNAGANVLTF
TGTGCCAGCAGCTTAGATTCGCAAAACGCTGGGGCCAACGTCCTGACTTTC
>TRBV11-2|NA|NA|TRBJ2-3|14
CASSLVGVRDTQYF
TGTGCCAGCAGCTTAGTGGGCGTTCGGGACACGCAGTATTTT
>TRBV5-1|NA|NA|TRBJ1-4|15
CASSLATVKGEKLFF
TGCGCCAGCAGCTTGGCGACCGTCAAGGGGGAAAAACTGTTTTTT
>TRBV9|NA|NA|TRBJ1-1|15
CASSGGGAKVTEAFF
TGTGCCAGCAGCGGGGGAGGAGCGAAAGTCACTGAAGCTTTCTTT
>TRBV28|NA|NA|TRBJ1-2|16
CASSRGPHLLNYGYTF
TGTGCCAGCAGCCGGGGGCCTCACCTCCTTAACTATGGCTACACCTTC
>TRBV9|TRBD1|NA|TRBJ1-4|14
CASSARQGVEKLFF
TGTGCCAGCAGCGCCAGACAGGGAGTTGAAAAACTGTTTTTT
>TRBV5-1|TRBD2|NA|TRBJ2-5|13
CASASGTKETQYF
TGCGCCAGCGCTAGCGGGACGAAAGAGACCCAGTACTTC
>TRBV5-4|NA|NA|TRBJ1-2|14
CASSSGAANYGYTF
TGTGCCAGCAGCTCGGGTGCGGCTAACTATGGCTACACCTTC
>TRBV28|NA|once|TRBJ2-3|15
CASSPWRGAADTQYF
TGTGCCAGCAGTCCCTGGAGGGGTGCGGCAGATACGCAGTATTTT
>TRBV19|NA|NA|TRBJ2-3|13
CASSMAPAVEEYF
TGTGCCAGTAGTATGGCCCCGGCGGTAGAAGAGTATTTT
>TRBV5-4|NA|NA|TRBJ2-5|15
CASSLDGGPRKTQYF
TGTGCCAGCAGCTTGGACGGGGGGCCTAGGAAGACCCAGTACTTC
>TRBV4-2|NA|few|TRBJ2-6|16
CASSQAGSSGANVLTF
TGTGCCAGCAGCCAAGCGGGGTCCTCTGGGGCCAACGTCCTGACTTTC
>TRBV9|NA|NA|TRBJ2-5|13
CASSARGEETQYF
TGTGCCAGCAGCGCCAGGGGAGAGGAGACCCAGTACTTC
>TRBV25-1|TRBD2|NA|TRBJ2-3|16
CASSPGTSGGLGTQYF
TGTGCCAGCAGCCCCGGGACTAGCGGGGGGTTGGGTACGCAGTATTTT
>TRBV9|TRBD1|NA|TRBJ1-3|16
CASSAGQGFSGNTIYF
TGTGCCAGCAGCGCAGGACAGGGGTTCTCTGGAAACACCATATATTTT
>TRBV7-2|NA|large|TRBJ1-5|15
CASSPLMGSGQPQHF
TGTGCCAGCAGCCCCTTGATGGGTTCGGGTCAGCCCCAGCATTTT
>TRBV6-5|TRBD1|NA|TRBJ1-6|14
CASRKTGRNSPLHF
TGTGCCAGCAGGAAGACAGGGAGGAATTCACCCCTCCACTTT
>TRBV5-4|NA|few|TRBJ2-3|15
CASSSQRRPADTQYF
TGTGCCAGCAGCTCTCAACGGCGTCCCGCAGATACGCAGTATTTT
>TRBV5-4|NA|NA|TRBJ1-2|13
CASSSDSNYGYTF
TGTGCCAGCAGTTCGGACTCTAACTATGGCTACACCTTC
>TRBV28|NA|NA|TRBJ1-2|14
CASSFGLANYGYTF
TGTGCCAGCAGTTTCGGTCTCGCTAACTATGGCTACACCTTC
>TRBV6-5|NA|NA|TRBJ1-2|14
CASSYSGPNYGYTF
TGTGCCAGCAGTTACTCTGGGCCCAACTATGGCTACACCTTC
>TRBV7-2|TRBD1|NA|TRBJ2-3|13
CASSTPQGQGQYF
TGTGCCAGCAGTACACCCCAGGGACAGGGGCAGTATTTT
>TRBV7-2|NA|NA|TRBJ1-6|11
CASSSNSPLHF
TGTGCCAGCAGCTCCAATTCGCCCCTCCACTTT
>TRBV11-2|NA|NA|TRBJ1-2|14
CASSPDSSRYGYTF
TGTGCCAGCAGCCCCGACTCATCTAGGTATGGCTACACCTTC
>TRBV25-1|TRBD1|NA|TRBJ1-4|15
CASGRGTGINEKLFF
TGTGCCAGCGGTAGGGGGACAGGGATTAATGAAAAACTGTTTTTT
>TRBV6-1|TRBD1|few|TRBJ1-1|13
CASATGDAAEAFF
TGTGCCAGTGCCACAGGGGACGCCGCTGAAGCTTTCTTT
>TRBV7-2|NA|NA|TRBJ1-5|14
CASSPRTGNQPQHF
TGTGCCAGCAGCCCACGGACAGGCAATCAGCCCCAGCATTTT
>TRBV6-5|TRBD2|NA|TRBJ2-3|16
CASSYSMSGGTDTQYF
TGTGCCAGCAGTTACTCGATGAGCGGGGGCACAGATACGCAGTATTTT
>TRBV6-1|TRBD2|once|TRBJ2-7|14
CASRSSGGKGEQYF
TGTGCCAGCAGGAGTAGCGGGGGGAAAGGTGAGCAGTACTTC
>TRBV19|NA|NA|TRBJ1-5|14
CASSKVGEGQPQHF
TGTGCCAGTAGTAAGGTCGGCGAGGGTCAGCCCCAGCATTTT
>TRBV14|NA|few|TRBJ1-2|11
CASSPGYGYTF
TGTGCCAGCAGCCCCGGGTATGGCTACACCTTC
>TRBV5-4|TRBD2|NA|TRBJ2-7|14
CASSLGSGVREQYF
TGTGCCAGCAGCTTAGGTAGCGGGGTTCGCGAGCAGTACTTC
>TRBV5-4|NA|NA|TRBJ2-5|15
CASSLAGHLSRYLYF
TGTGCCAGCAGCTTGGCCGGACACCTCAGCCGTTATTTGTACTTC
>TRBV7-7|NA|NA|TRBJ2-3|15
CASSLGDSSTDTQYF
TGTGCTAGCAGCTTAGGGGACTCCAGCACAGATACGCAGTATTTT